Listed below are T cell receptor beta chains from one sample, sequenced in a study of cytomegalovirus exposure and HLA in healthy donors. Sequencing used immunoSEQ multiplex PCR; TCRdb keeps in-frame clones, though not all of them. The data hold 200,000 to 250,000 clones, with roughly four fifths observed a single time. Sequencing was carried out using PBMCs. These receptors were collected from a woman aged 35 to 49 in good health and CMV-seronegative. Both conserved end residues are part of each CDR3. The D gene is left open where the match is weak. Where a row states a size, it is once, few, many or the class of an expanded clone; other rows omit it.

>TRBJ1-2|13|-|TRBD1|TRBV28
TGTGCCAGCAGTTTAGACAGGGCGCATGGCTACACCTTC
CASSLDRAHGYTF
>TRBJ1-3|15|few|-|TRBV7-9
TGTGCCAGCAGCGGAGAGAGTATCTCTGGAAACACCATATATTTT
CASSGESISGNTIYF
>TRBJ1-4|16|few|-|TRBV5-4
TGTGCCAGCAGTAAACAGGGAGAGATTGGTAATGAAAAACTGTTTTTT
CASSKQGEIGNEKLFF
>TRBJ2-5|18|-|TRBD2|TRBV7-2
TGTGCCAGCAGCTCCGGGACTAGGGGCTCCCACTTACAAGAGACCCAGTACTTC
CASSSGTRGSHLQETQYF
>TRBJ1-5|12|once|-|TRBV10-3
TGTGCCATATCCTCGGGGAGACAGCCCCAGCATTTT
CAISSGRQPQHF
>TRBJ1-2|12|-|-|TRBV7-8
TGTGCCAGCAGCTTAGCGTCGGGGGGCTACACCTTC
CASSLASGGYTF
>TRBJ1-1|13|-|-|TRBV6-1
TGTGCCAGCAGCCTGGTCTTCCGAGGCGAAGCTTTCTTT
CASSLVFRGEAFF
>TRBJ1-1|13|-|TRBD1|TRBV30
TGTGCCTGGGGGACAGGGGGAAGCACTGAAGCTTTCTTT
CAWGTGGSTEAFF
>TRBJ1-5|15|few|-|TRBV4-3
TGCGCCAGCAGCCAAGATCAGGGTGACAATCAGCCCCAGCATTTT
CASSQDQGDNQPQHF
>TRBJ2-5|15|-|TRBD2|TRBV7-2
TGTGCCAGCAGCGTAAGCGGGGGGGCCTGGGAGACCCAGTACTTC
CASSVSGGAWETQYF
>TRBJ2-1|14|-|TRBD1|TRBV23-1
TGCGCCAGCAGTCAGTCCGACAGGGGCAATGAGCAGTTCTTC
CASSQSDRGNEQFF
>TRBJ2-4|15|-|-|TRBV14
TGTGCCAGCAGCCACACTGGACTAGCCAAAAACATTCAGTACTTC
CASSHTGLAKNIQYF
>TRBJ2-7|16|-|TRBD2|TRBV13
TGTGCCAGCAGCTATACGACTAGCGGGGTCTCCTACGAGCAGTACTTC
CASSYTTSGVSYEQYF
>TRBJ2-2|16|-|TRBD2|TRBV6-4
TGTGCCAGCAGCCCTAGCGGGGGCTCGAACACCGGGGAGCTGTTTTTT
CASSPSGGSNTGELFF
>TRBJ2-3|15|-|-|TRBV4-1
TGCGCCAGCAGCCAAGTTGGGGGCAGGGTAGATACGCAGTATTTT
CASSQVGGRVDTQYF
>TRBJ2-5|15|-|TRBD2|TRBV19
TGTGCCAGTAGGACTAGCGGGGAAACAAGAGAGACCCAGTACTTC
CASRTSGETRETQYF
>TRBJ1-5|13|-|-|TRBV7-9
TGTGCCAGCAGCCCTAGTGGCAATCAGCCCCAGCATTTT
CASSPSGNQPQHF
>TRBJ1-1|13|-|-|TRBV5-1
TGCGCCAGCAGCTTGCAGGCCAGGGGTGAAGCTTTCTTT
CASSLQARGEAFF
>TRBJ2-2|14|-|-|TRBV30
TGTGCCTGGAGTGGGAGGGTTGTCACCGGGGAGCTGTTTTTT
CAWSGRVVTGELFF
>TRBJ2-5|16|-|TRBD2|TRBV10-1
TGCGCCAGCAGTGAATACAGCGGGGGCCTCCAAGAGACCCAGTACTTC
CASSEYSGGLQETQYF
>TRBJ2-1|15|-|TRBD1|TRBV12-5
TGTGCTAGTGGTTTCCAAGGGGGCTGGTACAATGAGCAGTTCTTC
CASGFQGGWYNEQFF
>TRBJ2-5|14|-|TRBD2|TRBV19
TGTGCCAGTAGTAGGGGGGGATTACAAGAGACCCAGTACTTC
CASSRGGLQETQYF
>TRBJ1-3|17|-|TRBD1|TRBV28
TGTGCCAGCAGTAGTAATACAGGGGGCAGGATTGGAAACACCATATATTTT
CASSSNTGGRIGNTIYF
>TRBJ2-3|15|-|TRBD2|TRBV5-5
TGTGCCAGCAGCCCCGGGGGGGGGAACACAGATACGCAGTATTTT
CASSPGGGNTDTQYF
>TRBJ2-2|17|-|TRBD2|TRBV5-1
TGCGCCAGCAGCCCGGCTAGCGGGGGCCACTCCACCGGGGAGCTGTTTTTT
CASSPASGGHSTGELFF
>TRBJ2-7|15|-|TRBD1|TRBV27
TGTGCCAGCAGTTCACCGGGACAGGGGACACACGAGCAGTACTTC
CASSSPGQGTHEQYF
>TRBJ2-2|17|-|-|TRBV5-1
TGCGCCAGCAGTTATGGGGGCGGGACAGTCAACACCGGGGAGCTGTTTTTT
CASSYGGGTVNTGELFF
>TRBJ2-5|15|-|TRBD1|TRBV2
TGTGCCAGCAATCCGGGACAGGGGACCGGGGGGACCCAGTACTTC
CASNPGQGTGGTQYF
>TRBJ2-7|15|-|-|TRBV7-2
TGTGCCAGCAGCTCCTGGGGGGGGCTTCCCTACGAGCAGTACTTC
CASSSWGGLPYEQYF
>TRBJ2-7|14|-|-|TRBV6-1
TGTGCCAGCAGGCCCGGGACAAAAACCTACGAGCAGTACTTC
CASRPGTKTYEQYF
>TRBJ2-7|14|-|-|TRBV11-2
TGTGCCAGCAGCCGAGCCACAGGGTCCTACGAGCAGTACTTC
CASSRATGSYEQYF
>TRBJ2-5|15|-|TRBD2|TRBV7-2
TGTGCCAGCAGCTTAGGGCGGGGGAACCAAGAGACCCAGTACTTC
CASSLGRGNQETQYF
>TRBJ1-1|14|-|-|TRBV9
TGTGCCAGCAGCGCGCGTTCGATGAACACTGAAGCTTTCTTT
CASSARSMNTEAFF
>TRBJ2-1|13|-|-|TRBV7-3
TGTGCCAGCAGCTTAATTGTGGCTAGCGAGCAGTTCTTC
CASSLIVASEQFF
>TRBJ1-3|14|-|-|TRBV5-6
TGTGCCAGCAGCTTTCTAGGAGGCGGCAACACCATATATTTT
CASSFLGGGNTIYF
>TRBJ1-1|18|-|-|TRBV4-3
TGCGCCAGCAGCCAAGATTCCCCGGGGAGGGGTGGTGACACTGAAGCTTTCTTT
CASSQDSPGRGGDTEAFF
>TRBJ2-2|15|-|-|TRBV5-1
TGCGCCAGCAGCTCAATCGGTTCGAGCACCGGGGAGCTGTTTTTT
CASSSIGSSTGELFF
>TRBJ1-3|13|once|-|TRBV6-1
TGTGCCAGCAGTGGGGCGGCAGGGGATACCATATATTTT
CASSGAAGDTIYF
>TRBJ1-5|16|once|-|TRBV7-5
TGTGCCAGAAGCTTAGCGGCGAGGGATAGCAATCAGCCCCAGCATTTT
CARSLAARDSNQPQHF
>TRBJ2-1|17|-|TRBD2|TRBV30
TGTGCCTGGAGTCGTCGGATAGCCGGGGGGACCTACAATGAGCAGTTCTTC
CAWSRRIAGGTYNEQFF